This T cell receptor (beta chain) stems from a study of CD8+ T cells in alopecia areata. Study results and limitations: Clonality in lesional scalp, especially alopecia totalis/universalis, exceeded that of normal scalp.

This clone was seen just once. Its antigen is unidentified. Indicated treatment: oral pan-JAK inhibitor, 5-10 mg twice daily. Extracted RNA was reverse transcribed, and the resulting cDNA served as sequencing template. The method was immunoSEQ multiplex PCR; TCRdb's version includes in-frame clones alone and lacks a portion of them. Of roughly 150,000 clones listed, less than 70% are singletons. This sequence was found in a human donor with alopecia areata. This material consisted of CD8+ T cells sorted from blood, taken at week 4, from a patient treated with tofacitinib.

This CDR3 reads CASSLGDSAYEQYF. As DNA, the CDR3 is TGTGCCAGCAGCTTGGGGGACTCAGCCTACGAGCAGTACTTC. This sequence joins TRBV5-6 and TRBJ2-7, with TRBD2 as a possible D gene (6 bases). This CDR3 is 14 amino acids long. V was pared by 0 bases and J by 2 bases, with 9 bases between. Per germline, CDR1 SGHDT and CDR2 YYEEEE. The full variable domain, its missing parts supplied by reference TRBV5-6 and TRBJ2-7, is DAGVTQSPTHLIKTRGQQVTLRCSPKSGHDTVSWYQQALGQGPQFIFQYYEEEERQRGNFPDRFSGHQFPNYSSELNVNALLLGDSALYLCASSLGDSAYEQYFGPGTRLTVT.